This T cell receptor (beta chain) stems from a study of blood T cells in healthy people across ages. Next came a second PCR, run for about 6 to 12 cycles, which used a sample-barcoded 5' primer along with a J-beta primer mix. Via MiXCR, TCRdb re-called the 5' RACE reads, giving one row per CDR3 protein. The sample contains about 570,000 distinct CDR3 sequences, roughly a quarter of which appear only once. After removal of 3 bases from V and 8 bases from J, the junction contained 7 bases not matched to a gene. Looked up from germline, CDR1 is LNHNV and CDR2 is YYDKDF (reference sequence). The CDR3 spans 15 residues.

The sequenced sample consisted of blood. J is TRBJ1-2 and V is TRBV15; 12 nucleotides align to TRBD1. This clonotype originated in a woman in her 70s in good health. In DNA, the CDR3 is TGTGCCACCAGCAGGGGACAGGGGGCGATCTCCGGCTACACCTTC. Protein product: CATSRGQGAISGYTF. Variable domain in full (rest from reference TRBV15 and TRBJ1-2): DAMVIQNPRYQVTQFGKPVTLSCSQTLNHNVMYWYQQKSSQAPKLLFHYYDKDFNNEADTPDNFQSRRPNTSFCFLDIRSPGLGDTAMYLCATSRGQGAISGYTFGSGTRLTVV.